The clone carrying this TCR beta chain appeared many times. What it binds is unknown. This sample is part of a study of neurological immune-mediated disorders. Across the whole study: Secondary progressive disease was present in 3, and relapsing-remitting disease in some 30, of the approximately 35 multiple sclerosis patients.

With 10-nucleotide random UMIs included, cDNA was synthesized by 5'RACE. TCRdb independently ran MiXCR on the 5' RACE reads; one entry per CDR3 protein. The profile shows some 78,000 distinct CDR3 sequences, just over 5% of them singletons. Findings and limits, study-wide: The level of TCR clonal expansion was highest in patients with HTLV-1-associated myelopathy and lowest in multiple sclerosis, where it fell below the level seen in healthy controls. None of the CDR3 amino acid sequences of expanded clones recurred across subjects, suggesting private repertoires in all groups.

The CDR3 loop spans 14 amino acids. The germline gives CDR1 SGHKS, CDR2 YYEKEE (reference sequence). After removal of 0 bases from V and 8 bases from J, the junction contained 4 bases not matched to a gene. This receptor was identified in a woman aged 25 to 39 with multiple sclerosis. The chain combines TRBV5-5 with TRBJ2-1, with 8 nucleotides matching TRBD1. The sequenced material came from PBMCs. The CDR3 protein is CASSLAGGIYEQFF. Written as DNA, the CDR3 is TGTGCCAGCAGCTTGGCAGGGGGCATCTATGAGCAGTTCTTC.